A single T cell receptor (beta chain) is shown here with its context. These data are taken from a study of OX40 agonist ivuxolimab in advanced cancers. Samples of blood were obtained at baseline, on cycle 4 day 1, and on cycle 7 day 1. Profiled with immunoSEQ multiplex PCR; TCRdb holds only in-frame clones, not every one. The data show 90,000 to 100,000 clones, roughly 87% seen once. This receptor was taken from an adult with an advanced solid tumor such as melanoma, head and neck, liver or kidney cancer. The specimen was CD4+ or CD8+ T cells sorted from blood, collected in a trial of the OX40 agonist ivuxolimab.

This chain's CDR3 is CASSLGTGGPNTGELFF. DNA of the CDR3: TGTGCCAGCAGCCTCGGGACAGGGGGTCCGAACACCGGGGAGCTGTTTTTT. The chain employs TRBV5-4 and TRBJ2-2, with 11 positions matching TRBD1. Germline V CDR1 and CDR2: SGHNT, YYREEE (reference sequence). Germline trimming cut 4 bases from V and 0 bases from J; bases unmatched to any gene: 5. The CDR3 is made up of 17 amino acids.